These 18 T cell receptor beta chains came from one sample sequenced in a study of shared clonotypes between healthy human individuals. Repertoires were generated with immunoSEQ multiplex PCR, while TCRdb's copy carries only in-frame clones and drops some. The sample records fewer than 3 million clones, under 95% being singletons. Material: naive CD4+ T cells from PBMCs. Specified subset: CD45RA+ positively selected. The receptors shown here come from a man between 18 and 29 years old in good health. Some clones in this sample may be carry-over from other donors' samples.

The V gene is TRBV28, the J gene TRBJ2-1; D may correspond to TRBD1 or TRBD2 (7 bases each). Trimming took 10 bases from V and 8 from J, leaving 21 bases between them. The CDR3 consists of 14 residues. Per germline, CDR1 MDHEN and CDR2 SYDVKM. The CDR3 reads CATESAGGGDEQFF. The CDR3 bases are TGTGCCACGGAAAGTGCAGGGGGGGGTGATGAGCAGTTCTTC. Using reference TRBV28 and TRBJ2-1 for the parts outside the CDR3, the full variable domain is DVKVTQSSRYLVKRTGEKVFLECVQDMDHENMFWYRQDPGLGLRLIYFSYDVKMKEKGDIPEGYSVSREKKERFSLILESASTNQTSMYLCATESAGGGDEQFFGPGTRLTVL.

In regard to this clone: The same CDR3 also results from other DNA sequences found in this sample. V and J are TRBV6-6 and TRBJ1-3; D perhaps matches TRBD1 (6 bases). This CDR3 contains 13 residues. Trimming removed 6 bases from V and 3 bases from J, with 9 bases in between. Germline V gives CDR1 MNHNY, CDR2 SVGAGI (reference sequence). CDR3 in amino acids: CASRTGSGNTIYF. The CDR3 DNA reads TGTGCCAGCAGGACAGGTAGTGGAAACACCATATATTTT.

This clone was detected once. The chain recombines TRBV7-9 with TRBJ1-1; 7 bases match TRBD1. The germline CDR1 and CDR2 sequences are SEHNR and FQNEAQ (reference sequence). The CDR3 is 13 residues long. J gave up 2 bases and V 7 bases, and 4 bases lay outside the gene matches. The CDR3 here is CASTRQGNTEAFF. The CDR3 coding sequence is TGTGCCAGCACCCGACAGGGCAACACTGAAGCTTTCTTT.

The rearrangement uses TRBV6-1 and TRBJ1-3; 8 nucleotides agree with TRBD1. The V gene end was trimmed by 6 bases and the J gene end by 6 bases; junction bases not matched to a gene: 7. Germline values: CDR1 MNHNS, CDR2 SASEGT. CDR3 length: 14 residues. DNA for the CDR3: TGTGCCAGCAGCACAGGACAGGGAGCAAACACCATATATTTT. Its protein product is CASSTGQGANTIYF.

This clone was seen more than once but under ten times. The chain uses TRBV5-1 and TRBJ1-1; the D is unclear. V lost 4 bases, J lost 7 bases, and 14 bases lay in between. The CDR3 consists of 13 residues. The germline V gene encodes CDR1 SGHRS and CDR2 YFSETQ. CDR3 in amino acids: CASSDDQGLEAFF. The CDR3 DNA reads as TGCGCCAGCAGCGATGACCAAGGCCTTGAAGCTTTCTTT.

The chain links TRBV7-2 to TRBJ1-5; TRBD1 matches at 8 bases. The V and J ends lost 5 bases and 1 base, in that order; junction bases with no gene match: 16. CDR1 and CDR2 (germline): SGHTA, FQGNSA. There are 19 residues in the CDR3. Here the CDR3 reads CASSPRTGFGIVSNQPQHF. The CDR3, as DNA: TGTGCCAGCAGCCCCCGGACAGGGTTTGGTATTGTAAGCAATCAGCCCCAGCATTTT. The complete variable domain, with remaining parts taken from reference TRBV7-2 and TRBJ1-5, reads GAGVSQSPSNKVTEKGKDVELRCDPISGHTALYWYRQSLGQGLEFLIYFQGNSAPDKSGLPSDRFSAERTGGSVSTLTIQRTQQEDSAVYLCASSPRTGFGIVSNQPQHFGDGTRLSIL.

This clone showed up just a few times. This chain joins TRBV25-1 and TRBJ1-1, with D uncertain. Germline lookup yields CDR1 MGHDK and CDR2 SYGVNS. The CDR3 consists of 14 residues. V gave up 5 bases and J gave up 1 base, with 11 bases separating them. Written as DNA, the CDR3 is TGTGCCAGCAGTTCGATCGGGCCGAACACTGAAGCTTTCTTT. Translating it yields CASSSIGPNTEAFF.

This chain connects TRBV2 to TRBJ1-5; D possibly corresponds to TRBD1 (5 bases). Germline V gene lookup returns CDR1 SNHLY and CDR2 FYNNEI. Between the trimmed V and J ends, which lost 1 base and 6 bases, there was a span of 16 bases. There are 16 residues in the CDR3. CDR3 loop: CASSEGRRGPSQPQHF. CDR3 DNA sequence: TGTGCCAGCAGTGAAGGGAGGAGGGGCCCGTCTCAGCCCCAGCATTTT.

Worth noting for this clone: The sample contains more than one DNA sequence encoding this CDR3. The chain recombines TRBV29-1 with TRBJ2-4; D is possibly TRBD1 or TRBD2 (5 bases each). The length of the CDR3 is 13 residues. Trimming shortened V by 3 bases and J by 0 bases, and 6 bases separated the two germline ends. Germline CDR1 SQVTM, CDR2 ANQGSEA. This CDR3 is CSVEGEAKNIQYF. Here the CDR3 DNA reads TGCAGCGTTGAGGGGGAAGCCAAAAACATTCAGTACTTC.

With respect to this clone: The sample has other DNA sequences that encode this CDR3 too. This chain joins TRBV5-1 and TRBJ1-5; D unresolved. With 0 bases removed from V and 0 bases from J, the gap between germline ends came to 7 bases. This CDR3 has 15 residues. CDR1 and CDR2 from the germline V gene are SGHRS and YFSETQ. The CDR3: CASSLGPDSNQPQHF. The CDR3 DNA is TGCGCCAGCAGCTTGGGCCCGGATAGCAATCAGCCCCAGCATTTT.

The chain couples TRBV28 to TRBJ1-2; 11 nucleotides agree with TRBD1. V shed 6 bases and J 4 bases; nucleotides not matched to a gene: 4. Germline lookup yields CDR1 MDHEN and CDR2 SYDVKM. CDR3 length equals 14 residues. CDR3 residues: CASSIGQGAYGYTF. For the CDR3, the DNA is TGTGCCAGCAGCATCGGACAGGGGGCCTATGGCTACACCTTC.

This clone has just one count. V usage is TRBV2 and J usage is TRBJ2-1; D is undetermined. This CDR3 is 13 amino acids long. V dropped 8 bases and J dropped 4 bases, with 12 bases sitting between them. CDR1 is SNHLY, CDR2 FYNNEI, per germline. CDR3 region: CASVLLVYNEQFF. In DNA form, the CDR3 reads TGTGCCAGCGTGCTTCTAGTTTACAATGAGCAGTTCTTC.

V is TRBV4-2 and J is TRBJ1-1; 10 bases line up with TRBD1. The CDR3 has 15 residues. The germline CDR1 and CDR2 sequences are LGHNA and YNFKEQ. Trimming took 2 bases from V and 5 from J; bases not matched to a gene: 5. CDR3 amino acids: CASSQPTGGKTEAFF. CDR3 DNA: TGTGCCAGCAGCCAACCGACAGGGGGCAAGACTGAAGCTTTCTTT.

The genes are TRBV7-3 and TRBJ2-5; 9 bases agree with TRBD1. Germline CDR1 reads SGHTA; CDR2 reads FQGTGA. CDR3 length equals 15 residues. Trimming at V came to 5 bases and at J to 5 bases, leaving 9 bases not matched to a gene. In nucleotides, the CDR3 is TGTGCCAGCAGCAAAACGGGACAGGGAACGGAGACCCAGTACTTC. Translated, it gives CASSKTGQGTETQYF.

The chain joins TRBV5-1 to TRBJ2-1, with TRBD2 identical over 11 bases. This CDR3 comprises 16 residues. Germline lookup yields CDR1 SGHRS and CDR2 YFSETQ. Unmatched junction bases numbered 4, after V lost 5 bases and J lost 0 bases. CDR3 residues: CASSLSGRVSYNEQFF. For the CDR3, the DNA is TGCGCCAGCAGTCTTAGCGGGAGGGTCTCCTACAATGAGCAGTTCTTC.

The chain links TRBV7-2 to TRBJ2-5, with 9 bases aligning to TRBD1. Germline V gene data show CDR1 as SGHTA and CDR2 as FQGNSA. This CDR3 region has 16 residues. Trimming cost V 6 bases and J 5 bases; bases outside gene matches: 13. DNA for the CDR3: TGTGCCAGCAGAATGACCCCGGGACAGGGCAGCGAGACCCAGTACTTC. Protein: CASRMTPGQGSETQYF.

This rearrangement joins TRBV28 to TRBJ1-1; D perhaps matches TRBD1 (6 bases). There are 12 residues in the CDR3. The V end lost 6 bases, the J end lost 5 bases, and 10 bases lay between the germline ends. Germline values: CDR1 MDHEN, CDR2 SYDVKM. The CDR3 region is CASRLQGTEAFF. In DNA form, the CDR3 reads TGTGCCAGCAGGCTTCAGGGGACTGAAGCTTTCTTT.

The genes are TRBV5-6 and TRBJ1-5; D is possibly TRBD1 (5 bases). CDR3 length equals 17 residues. Germline V gene sequence: CDR1 SGHDT, CDR2 YYEEEE. Trimming stripped 4 bases from V and 5 bases from J, with 22 bases between. The CDR3 bases are TGTGCCAGCAGCGGGGGTGTGTATCGAGGGCGCGATCAGCCCCAGCATTTT. It yields the protein CASSGGVYRGRDQPQHF.